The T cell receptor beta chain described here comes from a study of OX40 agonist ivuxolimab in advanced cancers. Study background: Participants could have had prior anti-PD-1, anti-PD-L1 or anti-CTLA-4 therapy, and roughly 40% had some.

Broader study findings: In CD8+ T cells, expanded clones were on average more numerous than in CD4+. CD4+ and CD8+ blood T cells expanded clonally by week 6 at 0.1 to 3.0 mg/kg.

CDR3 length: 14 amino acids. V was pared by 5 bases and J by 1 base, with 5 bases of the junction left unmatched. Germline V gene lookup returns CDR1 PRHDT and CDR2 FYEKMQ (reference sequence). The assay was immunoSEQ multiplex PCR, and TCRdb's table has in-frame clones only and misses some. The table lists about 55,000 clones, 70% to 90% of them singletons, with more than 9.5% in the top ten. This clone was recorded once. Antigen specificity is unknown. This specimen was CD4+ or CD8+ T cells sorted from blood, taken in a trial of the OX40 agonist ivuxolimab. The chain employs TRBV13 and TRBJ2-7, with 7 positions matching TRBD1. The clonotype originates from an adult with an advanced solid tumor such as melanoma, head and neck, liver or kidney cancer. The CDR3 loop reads CASSQRDSSYEQYF. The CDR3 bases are TGTGCCAGCAGCCAGAGGGACAGTTCCTACGAGCAGTACTTC.